The clone carrying this T cell receptor (beta chain) rates as medium-sized. What it binds is not known. Unique molecular identifier tags were affixed to discrete cDNA molecules. MiXCR, applied by TCRdb to the 5' RACE reads, yields one record per CDR3 protein. Of 25,000 to 30,000 distinct CDR3 sequences listed, approximately 4.8% are singletons. This specimen comes from a study of early T cells in non-severe SARS-CoV-2 infection. The wider study: Bulk RNA taken from unsorted whole blood was sequenced, leaving chains unpaired. Study findings and constraints: In VDJdb matching, anti-spike CD8 responses were favored while private and CD4 specificities went missing.

V lost 0 bases, J lost 4 bases, and 4 bases lay in between. This CDR3 is 12 amino acids long. Germline-derived CDR1 and CDR2 are SGHRS and YFSETQ. Source material: whole blood. This sequence joins TRBV5-1 and TRBJ1-2; D is unresolved. This TCR came from an adult who was a healthcare worker with PCR-confirmed SARS-CoV-2 infection or an uninfected control (not recorded which). Here the CDR3 reads CASSLEGYGYTF. CDR3 in DNA: TGCGCCAGCAGCTTGGAAGGCTATGGCTACACCTTC.